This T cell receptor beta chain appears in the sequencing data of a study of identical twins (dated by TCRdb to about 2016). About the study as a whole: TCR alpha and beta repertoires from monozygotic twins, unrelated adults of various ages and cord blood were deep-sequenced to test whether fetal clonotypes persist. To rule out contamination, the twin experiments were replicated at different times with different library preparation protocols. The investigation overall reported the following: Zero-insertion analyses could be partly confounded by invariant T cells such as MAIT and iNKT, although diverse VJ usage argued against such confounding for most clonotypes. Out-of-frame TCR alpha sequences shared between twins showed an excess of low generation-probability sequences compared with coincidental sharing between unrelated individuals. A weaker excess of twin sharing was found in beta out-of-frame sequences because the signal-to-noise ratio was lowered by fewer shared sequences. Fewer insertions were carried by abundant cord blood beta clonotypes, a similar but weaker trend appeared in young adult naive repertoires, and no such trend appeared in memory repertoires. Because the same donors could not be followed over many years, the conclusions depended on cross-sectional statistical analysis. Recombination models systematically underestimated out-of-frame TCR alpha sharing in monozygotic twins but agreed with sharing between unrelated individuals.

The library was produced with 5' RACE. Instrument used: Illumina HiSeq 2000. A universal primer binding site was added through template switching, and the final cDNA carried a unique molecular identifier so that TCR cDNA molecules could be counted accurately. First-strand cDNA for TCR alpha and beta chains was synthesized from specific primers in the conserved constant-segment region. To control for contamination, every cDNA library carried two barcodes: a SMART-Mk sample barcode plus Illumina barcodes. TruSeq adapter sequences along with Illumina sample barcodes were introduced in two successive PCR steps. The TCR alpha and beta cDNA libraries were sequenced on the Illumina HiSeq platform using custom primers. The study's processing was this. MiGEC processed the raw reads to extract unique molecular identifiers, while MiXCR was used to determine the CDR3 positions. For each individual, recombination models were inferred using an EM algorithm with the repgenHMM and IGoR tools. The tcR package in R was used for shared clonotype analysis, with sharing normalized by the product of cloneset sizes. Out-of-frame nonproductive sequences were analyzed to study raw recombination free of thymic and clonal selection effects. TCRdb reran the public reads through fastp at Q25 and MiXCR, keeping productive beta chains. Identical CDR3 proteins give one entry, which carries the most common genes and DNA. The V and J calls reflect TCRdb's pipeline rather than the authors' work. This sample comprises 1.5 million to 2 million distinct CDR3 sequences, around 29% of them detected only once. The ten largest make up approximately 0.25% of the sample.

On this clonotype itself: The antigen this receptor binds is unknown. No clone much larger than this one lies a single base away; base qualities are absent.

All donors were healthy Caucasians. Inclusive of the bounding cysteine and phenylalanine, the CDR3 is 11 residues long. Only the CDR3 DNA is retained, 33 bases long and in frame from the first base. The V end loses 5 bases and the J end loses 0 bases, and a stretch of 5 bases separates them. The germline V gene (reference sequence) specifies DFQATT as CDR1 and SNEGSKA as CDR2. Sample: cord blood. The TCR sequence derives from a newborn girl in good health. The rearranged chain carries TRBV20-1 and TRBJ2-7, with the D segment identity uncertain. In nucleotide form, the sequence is TGCAGTGCTCACCGCTCCTACGAGCAGTACTTC. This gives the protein CSAHRSYEQYF.